These 30 T cell receptor beta chains came from one sample sequenced in a study of tumor-infiltrating lymphocytes in oesophageal squamous cell carcinoma. MiXCR was run by TCRdb on the PCR reads, yielding one entry per CDR3 protein. The data show some 15,000 distinct CDR3 sequences, 44% seen once. The sequencing sample was made of blood. These receptors were obtained from a female donor with esophageal squamous cell carcinoma.

A note on this clonotype: No conserved phenylalanine or tryptophan ends this CDR3, so it is likely a read error. The DNA is left out, because the CDR3 cannot be placed on it with certainty; the CDR3 is given as TCRdb lists it. The rearrangement uses TRBV7-9 and TRBJ2-6; the D call of TRBD2 is as the table states it, not checked on the DNA. With termini counted, the CDR3 has 15 amino acids. Germline CDR1 is SEHNR and CDR2 is FQNEAQ (reference sequence). CDR3 sequence: CASSLVGDYGYTFGA.

Many counts were recorded for this clonotype. The gene calls are TRBV5-5 and TRBJ1-3, with 11 bases lining up with TRBD1. The germline V gene has CDR1 SGHKS and CDR2 YYEKEE (reference sequence). The CDR3 covers 16 residues. With V trimmed by 4 bases and J by 3 bases, 6 bases remained unmatched. CDR3 coding DNA: TGTGCCAGCAGCCATGGACAGGGGGCAGTTGGAAACACCATATATTTT. This gives the protein CASSHGQGAVGNTIYF.

The table lists this clonotype with a few counts. V is TRBV13 and J is TRBJ2-7; 9 bases match TRBD1. CDR3 length equals 14 residues. V was clipped by 0 bases and J by 6 bases; unmatched bases: 3. Germline V gene sequence: CDR1 PRHDT, CDR2 FYEKMQ (reference sequence). The CDR3 loop is CASSLGTGGREQYF. As DNA, the CDR3 is TGTGCCAGCAGCTTAGGAACAGGGGGCCGCGAGCAGTACTTC.

The chain uses TRBV7-8 and TRBJ2-4, with 9 bases that match TRBD1. The J call is uncertain, as TRBJ2-6 better fits the DNA end. This CDR3 region has 21 residues. Germline CDR1 is SGHVS and CDR2 is FQNEAQ. Written as DNA, the CDR3 is TGTGCCAGCAGTTTCCGTATGTTCAGGGACAGGGTTTCCTCTGGGGCCAACGTCCTGACTTTC. It specifies CASSFRMFRDRVSSGANVLTF.

This clonotype was seen repeatedly, ten times or more. The V call is TRBV6-1, the J call TRBJ1-4; D uncertain. Germline values: CDR1 MNHNS, CDR2 SASEGT. The V end was cut by 5 bases, the J end by 0 bases, with 7 bases between. The CDR3 is made up of 14 amino acids. CDR3 coding DNA: TGTGCCAGCAGTTGGCCAGCAACTAATGAAAAACTGTTTTTT. Translated, it gives CASSWPATNEKLFF.

At least ten counts were recorded for this clonotype. The chain links TRBV2 to TRBJ2-1; D might be TRBD2 (6 bases). The J call is in doubt because the DNA end fits TRBJ2-7 better. The V gene's germline CDR1 is SNHLY and CDR2 FYNNEI. CDR3 size: 11 residues. The DNA of the CDR3 is TGTGCCAGCAGTCCGGGGAGGGAGCAGTACTTC. Its translation is CASSPGREQYF.

This clonotype was counted many times. The V and J genes are TRBV4-1 and TRBJ2-5; D possibly corresponds to TRBD2 (6 bases). Germline-derived CDR1 and CDR2 are MGHRA and YSYEKL. The length of the CDR3 is 13 residues. Trimming left V 4 bases short and J 5 bases short, with 11 bases between. CDR3 sequence: CASSPVGGETQYF. CDR3 in DNA: TGCGCCAGCAGCCCGGTTGGGGGGGAGACCCAGTACTTC.

The chain combines TRBV14 with TRBJ2-7; D is unclear. The J call is in doubt because the DNA end fits TRBJ2-1 better. CDR3 length: 11 amino acids. Germline V gives CDR1 SGHDN, CDR2 FVKESK. CDR3 loop: CASSLGYEQFF. For the CDR3, the DNA is TGTGCCAGCAGCCTAGGCTACGAGCAGTTCTTC.

The genes are TRBV7-8 and TRBJ2-2; D is possibly TRBD1 (5 bases). The CDR3 loop spans 16 amino acids. V was pared by 1 base and J by 4 bases, with 13 bases between. Germline V lookup: CDR1 SGHVS, CDR2 FQNEAQ. The CDR3 loop reads CASSLDSGSPTGELFF. The CDR3, as DNA: TGTGCCAGCAGCTTAGACTCAGGGTCCCCCACCGGGGAGCTGTTTTTT.

Many counts were recorded for this clonotype. The CDR3 spells CASSSHRGGYGYTF. The CDR3 bases are TGTGCCAGCAGTTCCCACAGGGGCGGGTATGGCTACACCTTC. The chain employs TRBV27 and TRBJ1-2, with TRBD1 identical over 7 bases. Germline CDR1 is MNHEY and CDR2 is SMNVEV (reference sequence). The CDR3 has 14 amino acids. The junction had 7 bases not matched to a gene; V was cut back by 4 bases and J by 5 bases.

There are many counts of this clonotype. The J gene is TRBJ2-2, the V gene TRBV10-2, with 7 positions matching TRBD2. The trim removed 0 bases at V and 4 bases at J, leaving 8 bases unmatched. The germline gives CDR1 WSHSY, CDR2 SAAADI. The CDR3 consists of 17 residues. The CDR3 region is CASSESMWGGSTGELFF. In DNA, the CDR3 is TGCGCCAGCAGTGAGTCGATGTGGGGGGGTAGCACCGGGGAGCTGTTTTTT.

Many counts were recorded for this clonotype. The rearrangement links TRBV15 to TRBJ1-2; D perhaps matches TRBD1 (5 bases). V dropped 4 bases and J dropped 6 bases, with 24 bases sitting between them. Germline CDR1 LNHNV, CDR2 YYDKDF (reference sequence). The CDR3 totals 17 residues. In nucleotides, the CDR3 is TGTGCCACCAGCACCGGGGAGGTCGGGGCCTTCGTAAATGGCTACACCTTC. This gives the protein CATSTGEVGAFVNGYTF.

With respect to this clonotype: One end of the junction is discordant with germline, which a read error may explain. V is TRBV20-1 and J is TRBJ2-4; 9 nucleotides align to TRBD1. There are 12 residues in the CDR3. Per germline, CDR1 DFQATT and CDR2 SNEGSKA (reference sequence). CDR3 residues: CSAGQGAAALHF. The CDR3 region has the DNA TGCAGTGCGGGACAGGGAGCAGCTGCCCTCCACTTC.

This clonotype came up a few times. The genes are TRBV7-3 and TRBJ2-3; possible D gene TRBD1, 5 bases. Looked up from germline, CDR1 is SGHTA and CDR2 is FQGTGA. Trimming stripped 4 bases from V and 6 bases from J, with 11 bases between. The CDR3 length is 13 residues. CDR3 in DNA: TGTGCCAGCAGCTCCTTCCAGGGCGATACGCAGTATTTT. It specifies CASSSFQGDTQYF.

J is TRBJ1-5 and V is TRBV28; D gene unclear. Germline CDR1 and CDR2: MDHEN and SYDVKM. This CDR3 has 12 residues. Between the trimmed V and J ends, which lost 5 bases and 4 bases, there was a span of 6 bases. CDR3 in amino acids: CASSDPNQPQHF. The CDR3 nucleotides are TGTGCCAGCAGTGACCCGAATCAGCCCCAGCATTTT.

As concerns this clonotype: Since a much larger clone is just one base distant, this may be a read error. J is TRBJ2-1 and V is TRBV19; D gene unclear. V lost 0 bases to trimming and J lost 10 bases, with 16 bases between them. Germline V lookup: CDR1 LNHDA, CDR2 SQIVND (reference sequence). The CDR3 has 15 amino acids. As DNA, the CDR3 is TGTGCCAGTAGTATAGACACCGTTCTCTCCTACGAGCAGTTCTTC. Its translation: CASSIDTVLSYEQFF. Using reference TRBV19 and TRBJ2-1 for the parts outside the CDR3, the full variable domain is DGGITQSPKYLFRKEGQNVTLSCEQNLNHDAMYWYRQDPGQGLRLIYYSQIVNDFQKGDIAEGYSVSREKKESFPLTVTSAQKNPTAFYLCASSIDTVLSYEQFFGPGTRLTVL.

This chain's CDR3 is CASSLPPDRESTDTQYF. CDR3 bases: TGTGCCAGCAGTTTGCCCCCGGACAGGGAGAGCACAGATACGCAGTATTTT. This rearrangement joins TRBV6-5 to TRBJ2-3, with TRBD1 identical over 8 bases. The junction had 9 bases not matched to a gene; V was cut back by 4 bases and J by 0 bases. The germline gives CDR1 MNHEY, CDR2 SVGAGI. The CDR3 spans 17 residues.

The table lists this clonotype with many counts. V is TRBV4-3 and J is TRBJ2-7; TRBD1 agrees at 7 bases. Trimming removed 1 base from V and 3 bases from J; junction bases left unmatched: 3. The CDR3 sequence is 14 residues long. Germline V gene sequence: CDR1 LGHNA, CDR2 YSLEER. The CDR3 nucleotides are TGCGCCAGCAGCCAAGCGCAGGGGGACTACGAGCAGTACTTC. It is translated as CASSQAQGDYEQYF.

In DNA form, the CDR3 reads TGTGCCAGCAGCTCCGCGACAGGGGAAGGCTACACCTTC. Translated, it gives CASSSATGEGYTF. The J gene is TRBJ1-2, the V gene TRBV7-3; 8 bases are shared with TRBD1. The CDR3 totals 13 residues. Germline V gives CDR1 SGHTA, CDR2 FQGTGA. After removal of 4 bases from V and 8 bases from J, the junction contained 6 bases not matched to a gene.

The DNA of the CDR3 is TGTGCCAGCAGACCTACTAGCGGGGGGGATGGCGGGGAGCTGTTTTTT. Protein: CASRPTSGGDGGELFF. This rearrangement joins TRBV7-9 to TRBJ2-2, with TRBD2 identical over 13 bases. V gave up 6 bases and J gave up 7 bases; unmatched junction bases: 8. The CDR3 totals 16 residues. Germline CDR1 reads SEHNR; CDR2 reads FQNEAQ (reference sequence). Full variable domain (missing parts from reference TRBV7-9 and TRBJ2-2): DTGVSQNPRHKITKRGQNVTFRCDPISEHNRLYWYRQTLGQGPEFLTYFQNEAQLEKSRLLSDRFSAERPKGSFSTLEIQRTEQGDSAMYLCASRPTSGGDGGELFFGEGSRLTVL.

The chain has TRBV10-3 and TRBJ2-1, with 8 bases lining up with TRBD2. Per germline, CDR1 ENHRY and CDR2 SYGVKD. This CDR3 comprises 14 residues. Unmatched junction bases numbered 6, after V lost 5 bases and J lost 6 bases. This CDR3 is CAISIAGSVNEQFF. The CDR3 nucleotides read TGTGCCATCAGTATAGCGGGGAGTGTCAATGAGCAGTTCTTC.

The chain recombines TRBV6-6 with TRBJ2-2; 12 nucleotides agree with TRBD2. The germline gives CDR1 MNHNY, CDR2 SVGAGI (reference sequence). CDR3 size: 19 residues. V lost 0 bases to trimming and J lost 0 bases; unmatched junction nucleotides: 5. The CDR3 reads CASSYSNPSGGANTGELFF. CDR3 nucleotide sequence: TGTGCCAGCAGTTACTCAAACCCTAGCGGGGGGGCGAACACCGGGGAGCTGTTTTTT.

This clonotype showed up just a few times. One base away lies a much larger clone, so this may be a sequencing read error. The chain employs TRBV5-6 and TRBJ2-5; D remains ambiguous. The J call may be wrong; the DNA end is better matched by TRBJ2-1. The CDR3 length is 13 residues. From germline, CDR1 is SGHDT and CDR2 YYEEEE. The CDR3, as DNA: TGTGCCAGCAGCTACGGACGGGTCGGGGAGCAGTTCTTC. Amino acid sequence: CASSYGRVGEQFF.

This clonotype occurred many times. The chain carries TRBV10-3 and TRBJ2-1; D possibly matches TRBD1 or TRBD2 (5 bases each). The end of the DNA aligns better with TRBJ2-7, so the J call may be wrong. This CDR3 has 16 residues. From germline, CDR1 is ENHRY and CDR2 SYGVKD. The CDR3 reads CAISGAGAVGYNEQYF. CDR3 coding DNA: TGTGCCATCAGCGGTGCCGGGGCTGTGGGGTACAATGAGCAGTACTTC.

The chain joins TRBV7-9 to TRBJ2-7; D may be TRBD1 (6 bases). The CDR3 contains 13 residues. V was shortened by 7 bases and J by 6 bases, with 16 bases between the two germline ends. Germline CDR1 is SEHNR and CDR2 is FQNEAQ (reference sequence). The CDR3 nucleotides read TGTGCCAGCACCTCGGAAGGGGGATTCGAGCAGTACTTC. This codes for CASTSEGGFEQYF.

This clonotype was counted once. The V gene is TRBV19, the J gene TRBJ2-7, with 8 bases lining up with TRBD1. The germline V gene has CDR1 LNHDA and CDR2 SQIVND (reference sequence). V lost 7 bases, J lost 13 bases, and 18 bases stayed unmatched. The CDR3 extends over 14 amino acids. For the CDR3, the DNA is TGTGCCAGTAAGATGACAGGGGTTAATTCACCCCTCTACTTC. Its translation is CASKMTGVNSPLYF.

This clonotype has a single count. A junction end diverges from the germline sequence, so it may reflect a read error. The chain joins TRBV10-3 to TRBJ2-3; no clear D. The DNA matches TRBJ2-1 better at its end, which makes the J call doubtful. The CDR3 covers 12 residues. Per the germline V gene, CDR1 is ENHRY and CDR2 is SYGVKD. The CDR3 DNA reads TGCGCCATCAGTGTTTCGGCGAATGAGCAGTTCTTC. Translated, it gives CAISVSANEQFF.

The chain carries TRBV7-6 and TRBJ1-2; no clear D. Deletions cut 6 bases from V and 3 bases from J, with 8 bases between. The CDR3 consists of 12 residues. CDR1 is SGHVS, CDR2 FNYEAQ, per germline. The CDR3 nucleotides read TGTGCCAGCAGGGTAGACTACTATGGCTACACCTTC. As protein: CASRVDYYGYTF.

Turning to this clonotype: A read error may be the cause here, since a much bigger clone is one base away. The chain links TRBV5-6 to TRBJ2-7, with D maybe TRBD1 (6 bases). The better agreement between TRBJ2-1 and the DNA end casts doubt on the J call. CDR3 size: 14 residues. The germline V gene has CDR1 SGHDT and CDR2 YYEEEE. CDR3 amino acids: CASSGGIRRDEQFF. The CDR3 nucleotides are TGTGCCAGCAGTGGGGGCATAAGAAGGGACGAGCAGTTCTTC.

The CDR3 is CSVVGGGLNEQFF. The CDR3 region has the DNA TGCAGCGTTGTAGGGGGGGGCCTCAATGAGCAGTTCTTC. The chain combines TRBV29-1 with TRBJ2-7; possible D gene TRBD2, 7 bases. The DNA matches TRBJ2-1 better at its end, which makes the J call doubtful. There are 13 residues in the CDR3. CDR1 is SQVTM, CDR2 ANQGSEA, per germline.